This T cell receptor (beta chain) derives from a study of Graves' ophthalmopathy and Graves' hyperthyroidism. RNA served as the template for amplifying TCR beta CDR3 regions. HTBI primers primed a first-round RT-PCR, and a second-round multiplex PCR followed. MiXCR, run by TCRdb on the multiplex PCR reads, gives a single entry per CDR3 protein. Of about 620,000 distinct CDR3 sequences in the sample, roughly 20% were seen once. Trimming pared 1 base from V and 7 bases from J, leaving 8 bases between. The CDR3 sequence is 14 residues long. The V gene's germline CDR1 is LGHDT and CDR2 YNNKEL (reference sequence). This clonotype showed up just a few times. No ophthalmopathy within 18 months of follow-up signified stable hyperthyroidism. Hyperthyroidism patients were newly diagnosed, ill under 2 months, and aged 18 to 65 years. Diagnostic conclusions were grounded in clinical symptoms, serum thyroxine, TRAb, thyroid ultrasound and orbital computed tomography. The authors isolated PBMCs from over 7.5 ml of fresh peripheral blood.

J is TRBJ1-6 and V is TRBV3-1; no clear D gene. This clonotype originated in a woman under 30 with stable Graves' hyperthyroidism. Some clones in this sample may be carry-over from other donors' samples. Sequenced: peripheral blood. This CDR3 reads CASSQATVNSPLHF. CDR3 nucleotides: TGTGCCAGCAGCCAAGCGACGGTAAATTCACCCCTCCACTTT.